A single sample gave rise to the 6 T cell receptor beta chains below, sequenced in a study of OX40 agonist ivuxolimab in advanced cancers. The repertoire was sequenced with immunoSEQ multiplex PCR; TCRdb's copy has only in-frame clones and lacks some. Of approximately 80,000 clones in the sample, around 90% are singletons; the top ten hold more than 0.15%. Sequencing was performed on CD4+ or CD8+ T cells sorted from blood, taken in a trial of the OX40 agonist ivuxolimab. These receptors all come from an adult with an advanced solid tumor such as melanoma, head and neck, liver or kidney cancer.

The chain carries TRBV19 and TRBJ2-1; weak D call: TRBD2 (7 bases). The CDR3 is made up of 13 amino acids. Trimming removed 6 bases from V and 8 bases from J, with 14 bases in between. Germline CDR1 and CDR2: LNHDA and SQIVND (reference sequence). CDR3 sequence reads: CASRTGGLHEQFF. In DNA, the CDR3 is TGTGCCAGTAGAACGGGGGGCCTCCATGAGCAGTTCTTC.

The CDR3 spells CASKRDDKNIQYF. CDR3 nucleotide sequence: TGCGCCAGCAAAAGGGACGACAAAAACATTCAGTACTTC. The chain employs TRBV5-1 and TRBJ2-4; D may be TRBD1 or TRBD2 (5 bases each). The CDR3 totals 13 residues. The germline V gene has CDR1 SGHRS and CDR2 YFSETQ. Trimming shortened V by 6 bases and J by 3 bases, and 10 bases separated the two germline ends.

The chain couples TRBV9 to TRBJ2-1, with TRBD2 identical over 7 bases. After removal of 3 bases from V and 2 bases from J, the junction contained 8 bases not matched to a gene. This CDR3 contains 16 residues. Germline CDR1 is SGDLS and CDR2 is YYNGEE. Here the CDR3 DNA reads TGTGCCAGCAGCGCGTATACTAGCGTCCCCTACAATGAGCAGTTCTTC. Translating gives CASSAYTSVPYNEQFF.

The genes are TRBV2 and TRBJ2-7; 13 bases align to TRBD2. This CDR3 is built from 16 residues. Germline V gives CDR1 SNHLY, CDR2 FYNNEI. Trimming removed 0 bases from V and 2 bases from J; junction bases left unmatched: 1. CDR3: CASSEAGTSGAYEQYF. CDR3 DNA sequence: TGTGCCAGCAGTGAAGCGGGGACTAGCGGGGCCTACGAGCAGTACTTC.

This clone was observed a few times. The chain employs TRBV6-5 and TRBJ1-6; a weak D match, TRBD1 (6 bases). There are 12 residues in the CDR3. V shed 9 bases and J shed 7 bases, with 10 bases lying between them. Germline V gives CDR1 MNHEY, CDR2 SVGAGI. The CDR3 loop reads CASRTENSPLHF. CDR3 nucleotides: TGTGCCAGTCGGACAGAGAATTCACCCCTCCACTTT.

V is TRBV2 and J is TRBJ1-5; TRBD1 matches at 7 bases. The V segment lost 7 bases and the J segment 1 base; nucleotides outside the gene matches: 4. Germline CDR1 is SNHLY and CDR2 is FYNNEI. The CDR3 spans 14 residues. CDR3 loop: CASTDRMSNQPQHF. The CDR3 coding sequence is TGTGCCAGCACGGACAGGATGAGCAATCAGCCCCAGCATTTT. Looking up the rest from reference TRBV2 and TRBJ1-5 gives the full variable domain: EPEVTQTPSHQVTQMGQEVILRCVPISNHLYFYWYRQILGQKVEFLVSFYNNEISEKSEIFDDQFSVERPDGSNFTLKIRSTKLEDSAMYFCASTDRMSNQPQHFGDGTRLSIL.